This T cell receptor beta chain came from a study of OX40 agonist ivuxolimab in advanced cancers. Study-level background: Ivuxolimab, which targeted the costimulatory receptor OX40 (CD134), was an agonistic, fully human IgG2 monoclonal antibody. Intravenous ivuxolimab was administered to patients every 2 weeks at six dose levels: 0.01, 0.1, 0.3, 1.5, 3 and 10 mg/kg. Of the 50 to 55 patients in dose escalation, approximately 20 had hepatocellular carcinoma, approximately 15 had melanoma, 9 had renal cell carcinoma and 9 had head and neck cancer. In the dose-escalation cohort, 75% to 90% of patients were male, and the mean age was approximately 60 years with a range of roughly 20 to 85. Patients were allowed to have had prior anti-PD-1, anti-PD-L1 or anti-CTLA-4 therapy, and around two fifths of the dose-escalation patients had been treated with checkpoint inhibitors. Three dose-escalation patients achieved partial responses, one with hepatocellular carcinoma and two with cutaneous melanoma. The point of sequencing TCRbeta in the periphery was to test whether ivuxolimab changed TCR sequence diversity and drove clonal T-cell expansion. The monotherapy dose-escalation portion (N of about 52 patients) of the phase I ivuxolimab trial is reported in the paper.

Patients with autoimmune disease history or receiving systemic immunosuppression were excluded from the trial. Peripheral blood for TCR sequencing was drawn from every dose cohort at baseline, at cycle 4 day 1 and at cycle 7 day 1. Samples came from an open-label, multicenter, first-in-human phase I dose-escalation trial of ivuxolimab. Adults with locally advanced or metastatic head and neck squamous cell, hepatocellular, melanoma or renal cell carcinoma were enrolled in the trial. CD4+ and CD8+ T cells were sorted separately from peripheral blood before TCR sequencing. On this clone itself: The target of this receptor is not known. Base qualities are missing; no much larger clone stands one base away.

From a lookup of the germline V gene, CDR1 and CDR2 are SGDLS and YYNGEE. From its cysteine to its phenylalanine, the CDR3 spans 12 amino acids. Of all the DNA, just the CDR3 is kept, 36 bases in frame from base 1. At the junction V is shortened by 4 bases and J by 7 bases, with 10 bases in between. Genomic DNA was isolated from the sorted cells so that the TCRbeta CDR3 region could be sequenced. The immunoSEQ Assay was used to sequence the TCRbeta CDR3 regions. In its TCRdb copy, this immuneACCESS table keeps in-frame sequences only and misses some clones. Where compared with another copy, unresolved V genes explain less than half of these, and the others have no known cause. The sample includes around 120,000 clones, with around 89% observed a single time. Of the sample, under 0.7% falls within the top ten clones. The study at large found these results: At doses of 0.1 to 3.0 mg/kg, clonal expansion of both CD4+ and CD8+ blood T cells was observed from baseline to week 6. Low levels of normalized T-cell clonal expansion were also seen in some patients who did not respond. In the 0.1-3.0 mg/kg groups, partial responders had among the lowest normalized peripheral clonal expansion, particularly in CD8+ T cells. The antigen specificity of the clonally expanded peripheral T cells was not determined. After ivuxolimab, expanded clones were on average more numerous among CD8+ T cells than among CD4+ T cells.

Sequencing was performed on CD4+ or CD8+ T cells sorted from blood, taken in a trial of the OX40 agonist ivuxolimab. The chain joins TRBV9 to TRBJ2-3; the D gene identity is not certain. The clonotype was recovered from an adult with an advanced solid tumor such as melanoma, head and neck, liver or kidney cancer. The DNA is as follows: TGTGCCAGCAGCCCCTCGGCCAATACGCAGTATTTT. The encoded protein is CASSPSANTQYF. The reference TRBV9 and TRBJ2-3 proteins fill in what lies around the CDR3, so the full variable domain reads DSGVTQTPKHLITATGQRVTLRCSPRSGDLSVYWYQQSLDQGLQFLIQYYNGEERAKGNILERFSAQQFPDLHSELNLSSLELGDSALYFCASSPSANTQYFGPGTRLTVL.